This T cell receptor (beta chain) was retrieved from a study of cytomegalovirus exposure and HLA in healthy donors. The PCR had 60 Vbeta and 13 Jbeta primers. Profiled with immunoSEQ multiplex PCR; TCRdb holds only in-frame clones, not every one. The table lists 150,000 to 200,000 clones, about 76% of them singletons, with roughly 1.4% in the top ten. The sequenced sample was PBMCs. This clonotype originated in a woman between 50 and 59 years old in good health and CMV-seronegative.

The CDR3: CASSSRSSGSSYEQYF. CDR3 DNA sequence: TGTGCCAGCAGCTCCAGATCTAGCGGTTCGTCCTACGAGCAGTACTTC. The V and J genes are TRBV7-2 and TRBJ2-7; TRBD2 matches 7 bases. After removal of 4 bases from V and 1 base from J, the junction contained 10 bases not matched to a gene. Germline V gives CDR1 SGHTA, CDR2 FQGNSA. The CDR3 loop spans 16 amino acids.